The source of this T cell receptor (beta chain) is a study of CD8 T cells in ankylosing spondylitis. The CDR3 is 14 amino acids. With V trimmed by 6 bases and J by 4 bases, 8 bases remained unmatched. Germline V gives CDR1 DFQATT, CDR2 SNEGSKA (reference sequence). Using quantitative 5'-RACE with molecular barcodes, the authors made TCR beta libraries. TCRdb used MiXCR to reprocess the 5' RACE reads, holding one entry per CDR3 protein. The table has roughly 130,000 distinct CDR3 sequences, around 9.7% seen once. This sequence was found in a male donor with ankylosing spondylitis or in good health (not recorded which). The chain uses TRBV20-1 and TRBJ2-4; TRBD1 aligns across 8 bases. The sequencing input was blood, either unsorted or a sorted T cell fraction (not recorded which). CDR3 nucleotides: TGCAGTGCCCGGGACAGGCGAAGGAAAAACATTCAGTACTTC. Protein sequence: CSARDRRRKNIQYF.